The 15 T cell receptor beta chains reported below all come from one sample, sequenced in a study of blood T cell repertoires in COVID-19. Method: immunoSEQ multiplex PCR; TCRdb's copy keeps in-frame clones and lacks some. The table has about 110,000 clones, 88% seen once; the top ten hold 2% to 3%. The source material was peripheral blood. Receptors were obtained from a human donor in a cohort sampled during active COVID-19.

The V call is TRBV18, the J call TRBJ2-3; the D gene is possibly TRBD2 (6 bases). The CDR3 has 16 amino acids. Trimming removed 4 bases from V and 3 bases from J, with 17 bases in between. Germline lookup yields CDR1 KGHSH and CDR2 LQKENI. The CDR3 bases are TGTGCCAGCTCACGAACGCTCGGAGGGTCGACAGATACGCAGTATTTT. Amino acid sequence: CASSRTLGGSTDTQYF.

The chain couples TRBV6-6 to TRBJ1-5, with no clear D. Germline CDR1 is MNHNY and CDR2 is SVGAGI (reference sequence). Trimming cost V 5 bases and J 0 bases, with 17 bases left between them. This CDR3 spans 17 amino acids. This chain's CDR3 is CASSPPPLRVSNQPQHF. In DNA form, the CDR3 reads TGTGCCAGCAGTCCCCCCCCGCTGCGGGTTAGCAATCAGCCCCAGCATTTT.

The V and J genes are TRBV9 and TRBJ2-2, with 9 positions matching TRBD2. The CDR3 totals 16 residues. Losses at the gene ends were 0 bases for V and 5 bases for J; bases not matched to a gene: 5. Germline V gives CDR1 SGDLS, CDR2 YYNGEE. CDR3: CASSVEAGGRTGELFF. The CDR3 DNA follows: TGTGCCAGCAGCGTAGAGGCGGGAGGGCGTACCGGGGAGCTGTTTTTT.

CDR3 in DNA: TGTGCCAGCAGCGTAGGAAGCAAAGCCGATGGCTACACCTTC. It yields the protein CASSVGSKADGYTF. The V gene is TRBV9, the J gene TRBJ1-2; D remains unclear. Germline assignment: CDR1 SGDLS and CDR2 YYNGEE. The CDR3 runs 14 residues. Trimming removed 0 bases at V and 6 bases at J, with 12 bases between. Based on the CDR3 plus reference TRBV9 and TRBJ1-2, the full variable domain is DSGVTQTPKHLITATGQRVTLRCSPRSGDLSVYWYQQSLDQGLQFLIQYYNGEERAKGNILERFSAQQFPDLHSELNLSSLELGDSALYFCASSVGSKADGYTFGSGTRLTVV.

This rearrangement joins TRBV5-1 to TRBJ1-5, with D unclear. The CDR3 runs 13 residues. Germline V gene sequence: CDR1 SGHRS, CDR2 YFSETQ. Trimming cost V 7 bases and J 7 bases, with 15 bases left between them. The CDR3: CASREGGGQPQHF. CDR3 in DNA: TGCGCCAGCCGGGAAGGAGGAGGACAGCCCCAGCATTTT.

The genes are TRBV19 and TRBJ1-2; 8 bases are shared with TRBD1. CDR1 and CDR2 from the germline V gene are LNHDA and SQIVND (reference sequence). This CDR3 has 17 residues. V dropped 3 bases and J dropped 4; count of bases not matched to a gene: 13. In DNA, the CDR3 is TGTGCCAGTAGTATTCGGGACAGGACCATTGGAGGCTATGGCTACACCTTC. Translating it yields CASSIRDRTIGGYGYTF. Together with reference TRBV19 and TRBJ1-2, the CDR3 gives the full variable domain: DGGITQSPKYLFRKEGQNVTLSCEQNLNHDAMYWYRQDPGQGLRLIYYSQIVNDFQKGDIAEGYSVSREKKESFPLTVTSAQKNPTAFYLCASSIRDRTIGGYGYTFGSGTRLTVV.

The rearrangement joins TRBV5-1 to TRBJ2-3; 12 positions match TRBD2. The CDR3 contains 17 residues. Germline CDR1 SGHRS, CDR2 YFSETQ. The V and J ends lost 0 bases and 4 bases, in that order; junction bases with no gene match: 6. The CDR3 sequence is CASSLVLAGGSSDTQYF. CDR3 sequence (DNA): TGCGCCAGCAGCTTGGTACTAGCGGGGGGTTCATCAGATACGCAGTATTTT.

This chain uses TRBV20-1 with TRBJ2-3; 12 bases match TRBD2. After removal of 3 bases from V and 5 bases from J, the junction contained 9 bases not matched to a gene. Germline values: CDR1 DFQATT, CDR2 SNEGSKA (reference sequence). The CDR3 has 16 residues. The CDR3, as DNA: TGCAGTGCTAGTAGGCCTAGCGGGGGGGCCGGAGATACGCAGTATTTT. It encodes CSASRPSGGAGDTQYF.

The chain joins TRBV6-2 or TRBV6-3 to TRBJ2-1, with 15 positions matching TRBD2. The junction had 9 bases not matched to a gene; V was cut back by 6 bases and J by 12 bases. The CDR3 has 15 amino acids. Looked up from germline, CDR1 is MNHEY and CDR2 is SVGEGT. The CDR3 loop is CASSPGTSGRLGQFF. The CDR3 nucleotides are TGTGCCAGCAGCCCCGGGACTAGCGGGAGGTTAGGGCAGTTCTTC.

The genes are TRBV2 and TRBJ1-1; a weak D match, TRBD1 (5 bases). The germline V gene has CDR1 SNHLY and CDR2 FYNNEI. Trimming removed 1 base at V and 3 bases at J, with 15 bases between. This CDR3 has 16 amino acids. The CDR3 is CASSEGTGDGDTEAFF. CDR3 nucleotides: TGTGCCAGCAGTGAAGGGACGGGGGATGGAGACACTGAAGCTTTCTTT.

The J gene is TRBJ2-5, the V gene TRBV27, with D perhaps TRBD1 (6 bases). Germline V lookup: CDR1 MNHEY, CDR2 SMNVEV (reference sequence). CDR3 length: 15 amino acids. Trimming left V 6 bases short and J 1 base short, with 15 bases between. The DNA for the CDR3 is TGTGCCAGCAGCGCCCCCGGACAGTCCCAAGAGACCCAGTACTTC. The encoded protein is CASSAPGQSQETQYF.

This clone was seen more than once but under ten times. V and J are TRBV6-5 and TRBJ1-2; no definite D call. CDR1 and CDR2 from the germline V gene are MNHEY and SVGAGI. V was shortened by 6 bases and J by 4 bases, with 12 bases between the two germline ends. The CDR3 contains 13 residues. The CDR3 region is CASSPEAIYGYTF. CDR3 DNA sequence: TGTGCCAGCAGCCCCGAGGCTATCTATGGCTACACCTTC.

The chain is built from TRBV6-5 and TRBJ1-4; D is unclear. The CDR3 sequence is 14 residues long. The V and J ends lost 5 bases and 0 bases respectively, with 7 bases between them. Germline lookup yields CDR1 MNHEY and CDR2 SVGAGI. CDR3 nucleotides: TGTGCCAGCAGTCTACAGCCAACTAATGAAAAACTGTTTTTT. Protein: CASSLQPTNEKLFF.

This clone occurred once. The V and J genes are TRBV29-1 and TRBJ2-3, with 8 bases fitting TRBD2. This CDR3 comprises 15 residues. The germline gives CDR1 SQVTM, CDR2 ANQGSEA. Trimming cost V 6 bases and J 0 bases; bases outside gene matches: 8. CDR3 sequence (DNA): TGCAGCGTCTCCGGACTAGCTCCCAGCACAGATACGCAGTATTTT. Protein: CSVSGLAPSTDTQYF.

The gene calls are TRBV24-1 and TRBJ2-7, with 8 bases aligning to TRBD1. Germline CDR1 and CDR2: KGHDR and SFDVKD. The trim removed 1 base at V and 6 bases at J, leaving 4 bases unmatched. The CDR3 extends over 14 amino acids. This CDR3 reads CATSDFTGGSEQYF. CDR3 coding DNA: TGTGCCACCAGTGATTTTACAGGGGGTAGCGAGCAGTACTTC.